This T cell receptor beta chain stems from a study of shared clonotypes between healthy human individuals. Study-level results: Non-shared clonotypes had lower generation probabilities than those shared by all four donors. Generally, naive subsets (rather than memory subsets) showed larger estimated richness.

The repertoire was sequenced with immunoSEQ multiplex PCR; TCRdb's copy has only in-frame clones and lacks some. In the table there are approximately 2.5 million clones, 93% of which are singletons. The CDR3 runs 16 residues. Trimming cost V 2 bases and J 10 bases, with 21 bases left between them. The germline V gene encodes CDR1 MGHRA and CDR2 YSYEKL. Details on this clone: What it binds is not known.

Donors were healthy HIV-negative adults without recently reported acute infections or vaccinations. The V and J genes are TRBV4-1 and TRBJ2-1, with D uncertain. The TCR comes from a man aged 18 to 35 in good health. Some clones in this sample may be carry-over from other donors' samples. Sequenced sample: naive CD4+ T cells from PBMCs. Subset indicated: CD45RA+ positively selected. The CDR3 reads CASSQSDSIFRPEQFF. The CDR3 region has the DNA TGCGCCAGCAGCCAAAGCGACTCCATCTTCCGCCCCGAGCAGTTCTTC.